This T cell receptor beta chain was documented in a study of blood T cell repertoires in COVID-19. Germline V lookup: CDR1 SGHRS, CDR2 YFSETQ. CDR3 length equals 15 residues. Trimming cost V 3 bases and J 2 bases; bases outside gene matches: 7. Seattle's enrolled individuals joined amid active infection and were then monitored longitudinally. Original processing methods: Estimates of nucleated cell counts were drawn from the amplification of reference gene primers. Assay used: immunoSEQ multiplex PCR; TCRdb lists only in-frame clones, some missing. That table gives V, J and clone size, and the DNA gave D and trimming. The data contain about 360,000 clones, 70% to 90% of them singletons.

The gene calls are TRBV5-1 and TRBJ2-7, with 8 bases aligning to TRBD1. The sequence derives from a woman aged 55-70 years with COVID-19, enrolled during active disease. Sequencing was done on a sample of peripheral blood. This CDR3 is CASSYRDRPTYEQYF. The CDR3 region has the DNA TGCGCCAGCAGCTATCGGGACAGGCCTACCTACGAGCAGTACTTC.